One sample yielded the 22 T cell receptor beta chains listed below, sequenced in a study of cytomegalovirus exposure and HLA in healthy donors. A multiplex PCR was run with 60 Vbeta primers and 13 Jbeta primers. TCRdb keeps only in-frame clones here, not all; method: immunoSEQ multiplex PCR. The top ten clones hold over 9.5% of a sample with under 85,000 clones, 55% to 75% of them seen once. The material sequenced was PBMCs. The receptor set was obtained from a woman in her thirties in good health and CMV-seronegative.

This clone occurred a few times. The rearrangement links TRBV5-6 to TRBJ1-2; D uncertain. V lost 2 bases and J 8 bases, leaving 10 bases between the germline ends. Germline V CDR1 and CDR2: SGHDT, YYEEEE. The CDR3 has 12 amino acids. Here the CDR3 reads CASSFRSGGYTF. The CDR3 DNA follows: TGTGCCAGCAGCTTCCGATCCGGGGGCTACACCTTC.

This chain links TRBV4-3 with TRBJ2-1; tentatively, D is TRBD2 (6 bases). Germline loops: CDR1 LGHNA, CDR2 YSLEER. Trimming removed 5 bases from V and 1 base from J, with 12 bases in between. The CDR3 is made up of 15 amino acids. Written as DNA, the CDR3 is TGCGCCAGCAGCGTCATAGCGGAATCCTACAATGAGCAGTTCTTC. Encoded protein: CASSVIAESYNEQFF.

The V gene is TRBV19, the J gene TRBJ1-5; tentative D call: TRBD1 (5 bases). Germline loops: CDR1 LNHDA, CDR2 SQIVND (reference sequence). This CDR3 is 18 amino acids long. Trimming took off 3 bases at V and 0 bases at J, with 18 bases between the two ends. CDR3 region: CASSIDRIQGYSNQPQHF. The DNA for the CDR3 is TGTGCCAGTAGTATCGACCGCATTCAGGGTTATAGCAATCAGCCCCAGCATTTT.

The chain joins TRBV7-7 to TRBJ2-5; TRBD2 matches 7 bases. Germline-derived CDR1 and CDR2 are SSHAT and FNYEAQ (reference sequence). The V and J ends lost 7 bases and 1 base, in that order; junction bases with no gene match: 6. CDR3 length: 14 amino acids. The CDR3 coding sequence is TGTGCCAGCATCCCGGGCGGGGGCCAAGAGACCCAGTACTTC. As protein: CASIPGGGQETQYF. Complete variable domain (other parts from reference TRBV7-7 and TRBJ2-5): GAGVSQSPRYKVTKRGQDVTLRCDPISSHATLYWYQQALGQGPEFLTYFNYEAQPDKSGLPSDRFSAERPEGSISTLTIQRTEQRDSAMYRCASIPGGGQETQYFGPGTRLLVL.

The chain couples TRBV7-8 to TRBJ1-2; TRBD1 agrees at 9 bases. Germline assignment: CDR1 SGHVS and CDR2 FQNEAQ. Trimming at V came to 4 bases and at J to 3 bases, leaving 3 bases not matched to a gene. The CDR3 spans 14 residues. The CDR3 region has the DNA TGTGCCAGCAGCTCACAGGGGGCGGACTATGGCTACACCTTC. Protein sequence: CASSSQGADYGYTF.

This clone has just a few counts. The genes are TRBV6-1 and TRBJ2-2; D unresolved. With 1 base removed from V and 8 bases from J, the gap between germline ends came to 5 bases. From germline, CDR1 is MNHNS and CDR2 SASEGT. The CDR3 has 12 amino acids. The CDR3 reads CASSEGGGELFF. CDR3 nucleotide sequence: TGTGCCAGCAGTGAAGGAGGAGGGGAGCTGTTTTTT.

This clone was seen ten or more times. The J gene is TRBJ2-1, the V gene TRBV4-3, with 8 nucleotides matching TRBD2. Per the germline V gene, CDR1 is LGHNA and CDR2 is YSLEER. This CDR3 is built from 17 residues. The J segment lost 4 bases and the V segment lost 0 bases, leaving 8 bases of the junction unmatched. CDR3 coding DNA: TGCGCCAGCAGCCAAGAACGAAAACTAGCGGTGTACAATGAGCAGTTCTTC. Translating gives CASSQERKLAVYNEQFF.

This clone was detected once. The CDR3 loop is CASNDVGGPANYGYTF. The DNA for the CDR3 is TGTGCCAGCAACGACGTCGGGGGGCCCGCTAACTATGGCTACACCTTC. This chain uses TRBV6-6 with TRBJ1-2, with D possibly being TRBD1 (6 bases). Germline-derived CDR1 and CDR2 are MNHNY and SVGAGI (reference sequence). The CDR3 sequence is 16 residues long. V lost 7 bases, J lost 0 bases, and 18 bases lay in between.

This clone appeared a few times. The chain is built from TRBV2 and TRBJ2-2; 10 bases align to TRBD2. V dropped 6 bases and J dropped 7; count of bases not matched to a gene: 11. Germline lookup yields CDR1 SNHLY and CDR2 FYNNEI. This CDR3 comprises 16 residues. CDR3 DNA sequence: TGTGCCAGCAGGATTGGAGCGGGGGGGGCCGGCGGGGAGCTGTTTTTT. Translating it yields CASRIGAGGAGGELFF. Drawing the rest from reference TRBV2 and TRBJ2-2, the complete variable domain is EPEVTQTPSHQVTQMGQEVILRCVPISNHLYFYWYRQILGQKVEFLVSFYNNEISEKSEIFDDQFSVERPDGSNFTLKIRSTKLEDSAMYFCASRIGAGGAGGELFFGEGSRLTVL.

V usage is TRBV30 and J usage is TRBJ2-7; possible D gene TRBD1, 6 bases. This CDR3 has 17 residues. Trimming stripped 2 bases from V and 9 bases from J, with 29 bases between. Germline V CDR1 and CDR2: GTSNPN, SVGIG (reference sequence). CDR3 nucleotides: TGTGCCTGGAGTAGGACAGTCCGGTCCTTTGCGGTCCGACGGCAGTACTTC. Translating gives CAWSRTVRSFAVRRQYF.

This clone was seen a single time. The V and J genes are TRBV7-9 and TRBJ1-1, with D uncertain. The ends were cut back, 5 bases at V and 0 bases at J, with 16 bases in the middle. The CDR3 extends over 16 amino acids. Germline CDR1 is SEHNR and CDR2 is FQNEAQ (reference sequence). The chain's CDR3 is CASSPTGYSVNTEAFF. CDR3 nucleotide sequence: TGTGCCAGCAGCCCGACCGGGTATTCAGTGAACACTGAAGCTTTCTTT.

The V gene is TRBV15, the J gene TRBJ2-4; 9 positions agree with TRBD1. This CDR3 is built from 15 residues. The V segment lost 0 bases and the J segment 7 bases; nucleotides outside the gene matches: 4. The germline V gene encodes CDR1 LNHNV and CDR2 YYDKDF (reference sequence). CDR3 residues: CATSRDGQGSNIQYF. The DNA for the CDR3 is TGTGCCACCAGCAGAGATGGACAGGGGTCGAACATTCAGTACTTC.

The rearrangement uses TRBV19 and TRBJ2-1; possibly TRBD1 for D (9 bases). Germline CDR1 is LNHDA and CDR2 is SQIVND (reference sequence). Deletions cut 0 bases from V and 5 bases from J, with 17 bases between. This CDR3 region has 17 residues. The CDR3 DNA reads as TGTGCCAGTAGTATAGATAGCGGGACAGGGATCAACAATGAGCAGTTCTTC. It is translated as CASSIDSGTGINNEQFF.

This clone was detected a few times. The chain recombines TRBV5-1 with TRBJ1-5; D is perhaps TRBD1 (5 bases). CDR3 length: 15 residues. Deletions cut 4 bases from V and 7 bases from J, with 18 bases between. Germline V gives CDR1 SGHRS, CDR2 YFSETQ. The CDR3 sequence is CASSLGDLAGQPQHF. The DNA for the CDR3 is TGCGCCAGCAGCCTGGGGGATTTGGCAGGGCAGCCCCAGCATTTT.

The rearrangement uses TRBV10-1 and TRBJ1-6; possible D gene TRBD1, 6 bases. The CDR3 spans 17 residues. Trimming removed 6 bases at V and 0 bases at J, with 15 bases between. Germline lookup yields CDR1 WNHNN and CDR2 SYGVQD (reference sequence). DNA of the CDR3: TGCGCCAGCAGCCCCGGCACAGGGATCTCCTATAATTCACCCCTCCACTTT. Protein sequence: CASSPGTGISYNSPLHF.

The chain uses TRBV7-2 and TRBJ2-7; tentatively, D is TRBD2 (6 bases). Trimming removed 5 bases at V and 2 bases at J, with 10 bases between. Per germline, CDR1 SGHTA and CDR2 FQGNSA. This CDR3 region has 13 residues. CDR3 sequence: CASSARGPYEQYF. The CDR3 nucleotides read TGTGCCAGCAGCGCGCGGGGACCCTACGAGCAGTACTTC.

This clone was seen only a few times. The chain carries TRBV7-9 and TRBJ2-7, with 12 bases aligning to TRBD2. The CDR3 runs 16 residues. V was clipped by 5 bases and J by 2 bases; unmatched bases: 7. Germline CDR1 SEHNR, CDR2 FQNEAQ (reference sequence). CDR3 protein: CASSPTSGGTPYEQYF. The DNA for the CDR3 is TGTGCCAGCAGCCCTACTAGCGGGGGGACTCCCTACGAGCAGTACTTC.

The CDR3 region is CASSRTPGREAFF. The CDR3 DNA follows: TGTGCCAGCAGCCGAACTCCAGGGCGTGAAGCTTTCTTT. The chain carries TRBV7-9 and TRBJ1-1, with D perhaps TRBD1 (5 bases). Between the trimmed V and J ends, which lost 5 bases and 7 bases, there was a span of 14 bases. The CDR3 runs to 13 residues. The germline gives CDR1 SEHNR, CDR2 FQNEAQ (reference sequence).

The rearrangement joins TRBV5-6 to TRBJ2-3; D gene uncertain. This CDR3 spans 11 amino acids. Germline values: CDR1 SGHDT, CDR2 YYEEEE. V was clipped by 4 bases and J by 2 bases, with 2 bases between them. The CDR3 DNA reads as TGTGCCAGCAGCCACACAGATACGCAGTATTTT. It yields the protein CASSHTDTQYF. Full variable domain (outside the CDR3, taken from reference TRBV5-6 and TRBJ2-3): DAGVTQSPTHLIKTRGQQVTLRCSPKSGHDTVSWYQQALGQGPQFIFQYYEEEERQRGNFPDRFSGHQFPNYSSELNVNALLLGDSALYLCASSHTDTQYFGPGTRLTVL.

This chain links TRBV28 with TRBJ1-1; D is unresolved. The germline V and J ends were trimmed by 0 bases and 3 bases, with 17 bases remaining between them. From germline, CDR1 is MDHEN and CDR2 SYDVKM. The CDR3 is made up of 17 amino acids. CDR3 coding DNA: TGTGCCAGCAGTTTATGCATCAGGAGGGCATGGGACACTGAAGCTTTCTTT. Translating gives CASSLCIRRAWDTEAFF. Combining the CDR3 with reference TRBV28 and TRBJ1-1 gives the whole variable domain DVKVTQSSRYLVKRTGEKVFLECVQDMDHENMFWYRQDPGLGLRLIYFSYDVKMKEKGDIPEGYSVSREKKERFSLILESASTNQTSMYLCASSLCIRRAWDTEAFFGQGTRLTVV.

The V gene is TRBV27, the J gene TRBJ1-3; D remains unclear. CDR1 is MNHEY and CDR2 is SMNVEV in the germline V gene (reference sequence). Trimming removed 3 bases at V and 0 bases at J, with 9 bases between. This CDR3 spans 15 amino acids. CDR3 residues: CASSLAFSSGNTIYF. The DNA for the CDR3 is TGTGCCAGCAGTTTGGCCTTCAGCTCTGGAAACACCATATATTTT.

CDR3 nucleotide sequence: TGTGCCAGCAGGAAGCAGGTGCGAACCTACGAGCAGTACTTC. Translating gives CASRKQVRTYEQYF. The rearrangement links TRBV27 to TRBJ2-7; D gene ambiguous. Germline V gene sequence: CDR1 MNHEY, CDR2 SMNVEV (reference sequence). This CDR3 comprises 14 residues. V lost 6 bases, J lost 2 bases, and 14 bases lay in between.